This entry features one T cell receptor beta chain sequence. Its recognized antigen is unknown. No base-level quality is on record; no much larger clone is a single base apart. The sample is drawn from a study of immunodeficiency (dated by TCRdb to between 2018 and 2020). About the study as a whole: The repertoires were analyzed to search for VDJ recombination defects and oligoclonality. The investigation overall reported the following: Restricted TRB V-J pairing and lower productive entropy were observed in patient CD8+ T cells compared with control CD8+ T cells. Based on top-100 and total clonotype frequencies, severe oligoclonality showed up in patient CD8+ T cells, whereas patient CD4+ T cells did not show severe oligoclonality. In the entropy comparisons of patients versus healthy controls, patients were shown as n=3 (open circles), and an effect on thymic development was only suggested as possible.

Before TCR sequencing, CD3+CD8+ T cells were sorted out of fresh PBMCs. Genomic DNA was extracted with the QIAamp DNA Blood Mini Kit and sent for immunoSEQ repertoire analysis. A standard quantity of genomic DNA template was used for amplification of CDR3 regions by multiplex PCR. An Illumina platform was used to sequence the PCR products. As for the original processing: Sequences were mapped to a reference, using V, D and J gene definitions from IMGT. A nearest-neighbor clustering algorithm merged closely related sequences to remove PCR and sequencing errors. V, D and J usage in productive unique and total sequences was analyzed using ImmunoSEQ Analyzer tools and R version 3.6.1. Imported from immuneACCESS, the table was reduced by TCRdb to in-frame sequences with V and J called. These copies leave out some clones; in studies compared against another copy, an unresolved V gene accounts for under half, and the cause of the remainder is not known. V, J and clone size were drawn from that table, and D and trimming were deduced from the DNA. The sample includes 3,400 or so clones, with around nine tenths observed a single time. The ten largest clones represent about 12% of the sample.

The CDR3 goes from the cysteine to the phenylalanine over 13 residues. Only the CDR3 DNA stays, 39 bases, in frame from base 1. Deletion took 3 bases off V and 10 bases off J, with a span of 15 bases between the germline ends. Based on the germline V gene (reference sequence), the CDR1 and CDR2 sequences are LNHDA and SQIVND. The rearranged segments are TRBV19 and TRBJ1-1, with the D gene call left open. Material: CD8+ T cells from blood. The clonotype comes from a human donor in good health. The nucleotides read TGTGCCAGTAGTATTAACCTCGGGCGCGTAGCTTTCTTT. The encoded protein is CASSINLGRVAFF.